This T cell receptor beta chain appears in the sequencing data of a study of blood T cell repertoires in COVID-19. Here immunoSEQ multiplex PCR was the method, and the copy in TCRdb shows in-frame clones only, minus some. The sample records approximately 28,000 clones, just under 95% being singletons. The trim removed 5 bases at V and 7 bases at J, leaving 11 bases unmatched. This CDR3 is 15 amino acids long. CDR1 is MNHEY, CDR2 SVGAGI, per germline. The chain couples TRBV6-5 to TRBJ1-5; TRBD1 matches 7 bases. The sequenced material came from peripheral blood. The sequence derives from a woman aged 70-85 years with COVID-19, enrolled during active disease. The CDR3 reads CASSTHRAGGQPQHF. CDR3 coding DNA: TGTGCCAGCAGTACCCATCGGGCAGGGGGGCAGCCCCAGCATTTT.